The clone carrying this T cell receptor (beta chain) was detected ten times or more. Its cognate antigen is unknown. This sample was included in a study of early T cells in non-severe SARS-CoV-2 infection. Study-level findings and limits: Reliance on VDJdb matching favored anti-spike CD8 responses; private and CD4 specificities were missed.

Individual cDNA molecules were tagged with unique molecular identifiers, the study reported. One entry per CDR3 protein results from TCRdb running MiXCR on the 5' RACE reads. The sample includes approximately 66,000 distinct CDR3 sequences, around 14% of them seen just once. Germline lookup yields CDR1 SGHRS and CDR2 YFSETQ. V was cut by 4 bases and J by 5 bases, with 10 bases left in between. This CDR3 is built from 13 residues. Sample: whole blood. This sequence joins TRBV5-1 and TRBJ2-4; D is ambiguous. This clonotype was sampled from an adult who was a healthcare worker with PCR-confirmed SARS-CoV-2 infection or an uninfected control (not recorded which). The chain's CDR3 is CASSGGVENIQYF. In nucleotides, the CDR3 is TGCGCCAGCAGCGGCGGTGTCGAAAACATTCAGTACTTC.